This TCR beta chain was recovered during a study of blood T cells in healthy people across ages. Study-level background: When template switching was applied, about one barcoded beta molecule was captured per two T cells.

This clonotype was seen a handful of times. Its antigen is not identified. Alongside a J-beta primer mix, a sample-barcoded 5' primer served in a second PCR lasting about 6 to 11 cycles. The study obtained at least 2.5 million CDR3-containing paired-end reads from every sample. One entry per CDR3 protein results from TCRdb running MiXCR on the 5' RACE reads. The data contain 1,500,000 or so distinct CDR3 sequences, roughly two fifths of them singletons. The study's findings and limits: Estimates drawn from one million T cells were deemed to understate diversity. Unsorted PBMCs prevented conclusive naive versus antigen-experienced comparison.

The sequenced sample consisted of blood. The sequence was collected from a woman younger than 35 in good health.

CDR3 region: CASSLASRNTGELFF. CDR3 nucleotide sequence: TGTGCCAGCAGTTTAGCTAGCCGGAACACCGGGGAGCTGTTTTTT. The chain uses TRBV12-3 or TRBV12-4 and TRBJ2-2; D is ambiguous. The CDR3 is 15 residues long. V was shortened by 0 bases and J by 1 base, with 6 bases between the two germline ends.